Below are 27 T cell receptor beta chains sequenced from a single sample in a study of cytomegalovirus exposure and HLA in healthy donors. Use of 60 Vbeta and 13 Jbeta primers characterized the PCR. The method was immunoSEQ multiplex PCR; TCRdb's version includes in-frame clones alone and lacks a portion of them. The table includes approximately 180,000 clones, around 80% detected once. The specimen was PBMCs. These receptors were taken from a woman in her thirties in good health and CMV-seronegative.

The rearrangement uses TRBV6-5 and TRBJ2-1; D possibly corresponds to TRBD1 (7 bases). V gave up 0 bases and J gave up 2 bases, with 11 bases separating them. CDR1 MNHEY and CDR2 SVGAGI come from the germline V gene. The length of the CDR3 is 16 residues. The CDR3 DNA follows: TGTGCCAGCAGTTACTCGGGCAGGGGGGCCTACAATGAGCAGTTCTTC. This encodes CASSYSGRGAYNEQFF.

V usage is TRBV27 and J usage is TRBJ2-2; 12 bases align to TRBD2. The V gene end was trimmed by 6 bases and the J gene end by 0 bases; junction bases not matched to a gene: 2. The germline V gene encodes CDR1 MNHEY and CDR2 SMNVEV (reference sequence). The CDR3 length is 16 residues. CDR3 sequence reads: CASRGTSGSNTGELFF. The CDR3, as DNA: TGTGCCAGCAGAGGGACTAGCGGGTCGAACACCGGGGAGCTGTTTTTT.

This clone was found a few times. The V call is TRBV7-2, the J call TRBJ2-1, with a weak D call TRBD1 (6 bases). The V gene lost 1 base and the J gene lost 10 bases, with 11 bases spanning the gap. In germline, CDR1 is SGHTA, CDR2 FQGNSA. The CDR3 consists of 13 residues. CDR3 sequence: CASSLVGGEEQFF. As DNA, the CDR3 is TGTGCCAGCAGCTTAGTAGGGGGAGAAGAGCAGTTCTTC.

Comments on this clone: The junction shows a germline mismatch at one end, possibly a read error. This sequence joins TRBV6-1 and TRBJ2-6, with 8 bases that match TRBD1. CDR1 is MNHNS, CDR2 SASEGT, per germline. This CDR3 is 14 amino acids long. CDR3 sequence: CASSTGGGANGLTF. The CDR3 region has the DNA TGTGCCAGCAGCACAGGGGGTGGGGCCAACGGCCTGACTTTC.

The chain links TRBV18 to TRBJ2-7; TRBD2 aligns across 9 bases. Germline V gene sequence: CDR1 KGHSH, CDR2 LQKENI. This CDR3 has 16 amino acids. The V gene end was trimmed by 1 base and the J gene end by 4 bases; junction bases not matched to a gene: 8. CDR3 sequence (DNA): TGTGCCAGCTCACCACAGGAGCGGGAGGTTAGGTACGAGCAGTACTTC. Its translation: CASSPQEREVRYEQYF.

The rearrangement uses TRBV4-2 and TRBJ1-4; 8 positions agree with TRBD1. With V trimmed by 2 bases and J by 7 bases, 6 bases remained unmatched. CDR3 length: 15 residues. Germline-derived CDR1 and CDR2 are LGHNA and YNFKEQ. The chain's CDR3 is CASSQTFGTGEKLFF. CDR3 nucleotide sequence: TGTGCCAGCAGCCAAACTTTCGGGACAGGTGAAAAACTGTTTTTT.

The genes are TRBV27 and TRBJ2-6, with TRBD1 as a possible D gene (5 bases). V lost 2 bases and J 2 bases, leaving 7 bases between the germline ends. CDR1 and CDR2 from the germline V gene are MNHEY and SMNVEV (reference sequence). The CDR3 consists of 15 residues. CDR3 nucleotides: TGTGCCAGCAGTTTAAAGGGGCCTGGGGCCAACGTCCTGACTTTC. Translating gives CASSLKGPGANVLTF.

V and J are TRBV5-1 and TRBJ1-5; unclear D gene. This CDR3 is built from 15 residues. V dropped 0 bases and J dropped 1 base, with 8 bases sitting between them. Looked up from germline, CDR1 is SGHRS and CDR2 is YFSETQ. Here the CDR3 DNA reads TGCGCCAGCAGCTTGGAGCACGGGAGCAATCAGCCCCAGCATTTT. Amino acid sequence: CASSLEHGSNQPQHF. Using reference TRBV5-1 and TRBJ1-5 for the parts outside the CDR3, the full variable domain is KAGVTQTPRYLIKTRGQQVTLSCSPISGHRSVSWYQQTPGQGLQFLFEYFSETQRNKGNFPGRFSGRQFSNSRSEMNVSTLELGDSALYLCASSLEHGSNQPQHFGDGTRLSIL.

This sequence joins TRBV10-1 and TRBJ2-7; 10 bases are shared with TRBD1. V was clipped by 4 bases and J by 4 bases; unmatched bases: 7. Germline V gene data show CDR1 as WNHNN and CDR2 as SYGVQD (reference sequence). This CDR3 is built from 15 residues. The DNA for the CDR3 is TGCGCCAGCAGTGGGTCCGGGACAGGGGCTTACGAGCAGTACTTC. Its translation: CASSGSGTGAYEQYF.

V and J are TRBV4-2 and TRBJ2-7; D is perhaps TRBD1 (6 bases). V was pared by 4 bases and J by 0 bases, with 16 bases between. The CDR3 covers 16 residues. Germline CDR1 reads LGHNA; CDR2 reads YNFKEQ. The CDR3 nucleotides read TGTGCCAGCAGCCGCTCGACAGGAAGGAGCTCCTACGAGCAGTACTTC. It encodes CASSRSTGRSSYEQYF.

The chain recombines TRBV5-1 with TRBJ2-3; 10 bases match TRBD2. The V segment lost 2 bases and the J segment 1 base; nucleotides outside the gene matches: 10. The CDR3 sequence is 18 residues long. Germline V gene lookup returns CDR1 SGHRS and CDR2 YFSETQ. The CDR3 region has the DNA TGCGCCAGCAGCTTTGGGCCAACTAGCGGGGCAGGCACAGATACGCAGTATTTT. This sequence encodes CASSFGPTSGAGTDTQYF.

This clone was detected a few times. The chain combines TRBV5-4 with TRBJ2-3; 12 bases match TRBD2. This CDR3 is built from 18 residues. Germline values: CDR1 SGHNT, CDR2 YYREEE (reference sequence). The ends lost 5 bases at V and 3 bases at J; junction bases unmatched: 13. The CDR3 here is CASSRASGGAFGTDTQYF. In DNA, the CDR3 is TGTGCCAGCAGTCGAGCTAGCGGGGGGGCATTTGGTACAGATACGCAGTATTTT.

Points on this clone: The junction differs from germline at one of its ends, possibly a read error. This chain uses TRBV11-3 with TRBJ2-1, with TRBD2 as a possible D gene (5 bases). CDR3 length: 17 amino acids. In germline, CDR1 is SGHNT, CDR2 YENEEA. This CDR3 reads CASSLGVGMDSDNEQFF. Here the CDR3 DNA reads TGTGCCAGCAGCTTAGGTGTCGGAATGGACTCCGACAATGAGCAGTTCTTC.

This chain uses TRBV6-1 with TRBJ1-2; possible D gene TRBD1, 6 bases. Trimming pared 2 bases from V and 6 bases from J, leaving 19 bases between. This CDR3 is built from 16 residues. Germline assignment: CDR1 MNHNS and CDR2 SASEGT. The CDR3 sequence is CASSENLGAGENGYTF. DNA of the CDR3: TGTGCCAGCAGTGAAAATCTTGGGGCAGGGGAAAATGGCTACACCTTC.

The V call is TRBV29-1, the J call TRBJ2-3; tentative D call: TRBD2 (5 bases). Germline loops: CDR1 SQVTM, CDR2 ANQGSEA. This CDR3 comprises 13 residues. V was shortened by 4 bases and J by 0 bases, with 8 bases between the two germline ends. CDR3 DNA sequence: TGCAGCGTTGGGACTTTCAGCACAGATACGCAGTATTTT. Translating gives CSVGTFSTDTQYF.

In its sample, this clone was seen a few times. The chain has TRBV5-1 and TRBJ1-2; 7 positions agree with TRBD1. The J segment lost 2 bases and the V segment lost 4 bases, leaving 11 bases of the junction unmatched. Per germline, CDR1 SGHRS and CDR2 YFSETQ. The CDR3 length is 16 residues. DNA of the CDR3: TGCGCCAGCAGCCGAAGGACAGGAGAAACAAACTATGGCTACACCTTC. It specifies CASSRRTGETNYGYTF. The full variable domain, rest sourced from reference TRBV5-1 and TRBJ1-2, is KAGVTQTPRYLIKTRGQQVTLSCSPISGHRSVSWYQQTPGQGLQFLFEYFSETQRNKGNFPGRFSGRQFSNSRSEMNVSTLELGDSALYLCASSRRTGETNYGYTFGSGTRLTVV.

The J gene is TRBJ2-5, the V gene TRBV7-8; weak D call: TRBD1 (6 bases). Trimming left V 5 bases short and J 1 base short, with 11 bases between. Germline lookup yields CDR1 SGHVS and CDR2 FQNEAQ. This CDR3 comprises 14 residues. This CDR3 is CASSTGTTQETQYF. CDR3 nucleotide sequence: TGTGCCAGCAGCACTGGGACAACCCAAGAGACCCAGTACTTC.

V and J are TRBV13 and TRBJ2-7, with D tentatively TRBD1 (5 bases). The CDR3 consists of 15 residues. V was shortened by 1 base and J by 5 bases, with 15 bases between the two germline ends. Germline V gene sequence: CDR1 PRHDT, CDR2 FYEKMQ (reference sequence). CDR3 in DNA: TGTGCCAGCAGCTTAGCGGGCAGGGTGGCCGACGAGCAGTACTTC. Its translation: CASSLAGRVADEQYF.

The V gene is TRBV5-1, the J gene TRBJ2-2; 9 bases match TRBD1. Germline assignment: CDR1 SGHRS and CDR2 YFSETQ. J was trimmed by 6 bases and V by 4 bases; bases with no gene match: 7. CDR3 size: 15 residues. CDR3 residues: CASSIGQGFAGELFF. CDR3 nucleotide sequence: TGCGCCAGCAGCATCGGACAGGGGTTCGCCGGGGAGCTGTTTTTT.

This clone appeared once. This sequence joins TRBV30 and TRBJ2-2; 12 bases fit TRBD2. V gave up 3 bases and J gave up 5 bases; unmatched junction bases: 7. Per germline, CDR1 GTSNPN and CDR2 SVGIG (reference sequence). The CDR3 is 16 amino acids. The CDR3 nucleotides are TGTGCCTGGAGGAATCTAGCGGGAGGGTTTACCGGGGAGCTGTTTTTT. It translates to CAWRNLAGGFTGELFF. The variable domain in full, with the rest retrieved from reference TRBV30 and TRBJ2-2, is SQTIHQWPATLVQPVGSPLSLECTVEGTSNPNLYWYRQAAGRGLQLLFYSVGIGQISSEVPQNLSASRPQDRQFILSSKKLLLSDSGFYLCAWRNLAGGFTGELFFGEGSRLTVL.

In its sample, this clone was seen once. The gene calls are TRBV19 and TRBJ2-2, with TRBD1 as a possible D gene (6 bases). Looked up from germline, CDR1 is LNHDA and CDR2 is SQIVND (reference sequence). The V end lost 2 bases, the J end lost 6 bases, and 10 bases lay between the germline ends. The CDR3 is made up of 14 amino acids. The CDR3 DNA sequence: TGTGCCAGTAGTATAAGGGCAGGGGCCGGGGAGCTGTTTTTT. It is translated as CASSIRAGAGELFF. The full variable domain, rest sourced from reference TRBV19 and TRBJ2-2, is DGGITQSPKYLFRKEGQNVTLSCEQNLNHDAMYWYRQDPGQGLRLIYYSQIVNDFQKGDIAEGYSVSREKKESFPLTVTSAQKNPTAFYLCASSIRAGAGELFFGEGSRLTVL.

The chain is built from TRBV13 and TRBJ2-7, with D possibly being TRBD1 (5 bases). The length of the CDR3 is 15 residues. Germline values: CDR1 PRHDT, CDR2 FYEKMQ (reference sequence). Trimming removed 1 base from V and 2 bases from J, with 12 bases in between. Here the CDR3 DNA reads TGTGCCAGCAGCTTAGACCGACAGAAAACCTACGAGCAGTACTTC. This codes for CASSLDRQKTYEQYF. The full variable domain, its missing parts supplied by reference TRBV13 and TRBJ2-7, is AAGVIQSPRHLIKEKRETATLKCYPIPRHDTVYWYQQGPGQDPQFLISFYEKMQSDKGSIPDRFSAQQFSDYHSELNMSSLELGDSALYFCASSLDRQKTYEQYFGPGTRLTVT.

This clone showed up just once. CDR3 coding DNA: TGTGCCAGCAGCTTACTACCGGGGGACCAAGAGACCCAGTACTTC. This codes for CASSLLPGDQETQYF. This rearrangement joins TRBV7-8 to TRBJ2-5; weak D call: TRBD2 (6 bases). Germline V gene sequence: CDR1 SGHVS, CDR2 FQNEAQ. This CDR3 has 15 residues. With 2 bases removed from V and 0 bases from J, the gap between germline ends came to 10 bases.

This rearrangement joins TRBV28 to TRBJ1-2, with TRBD1 matching over 10 bases. Trimming took 4 bases from V and 2 from J; bases not matched to a gene: 7. This CDR3 has 16 residues. CDR1 is MDHEN and CDR2 is SYDVKM in the germline V gene. CDR3 bases: TGTGCCAGCAGTTCTCCTCCGGGACAGGGGAACTATGGCTACACCTTC. Translated, it gives CASSSPPGQGNYGYTF.

The CDR3 loop reads CASSVGDSRSYEQYF. In DNA, the CDR3 is TGTGCCAGCAGCGTAGGGGACTCCCGCTCCTACGAGCAGTACTTC. This chain uses TRBV9 with TRBJ2-7, with D possibly TRBD2 on 6 matching bases. The germline gives CDR1 SGDLS, CDR2 YYNGEE. V was clipped by 0 bases and J by 0 bases, with 10 bases between them. CDR3 length: 15 amino acids.

In this sample, this clone turned up a few times. The V gene is TRBV14, the J gene TRBJ2-5; a possible D gene is TRBD2 (6 bases). This CDR3 has 16 amino acids. Trimming stripped 1 base from V and 5 bases from J, with 17 bases between. The germline V gene has CDR1 SGHDN and CDR2 FVKESK. CDR3 nucleotide sequence: TGTGCCAGCAGCCAAGTGGAGAGAGGAGGGTGGGAGACCCAGTACTTC. Amino acid sequence: CASSQVERGGWETQYF.

This sequence joins TRBV5-1 and TRBJ2-1; D perhaps matches TRBD1 (5 bases). The V and J ends lost 0 bases and 4 bases respectively, with 14 bases between them. CDR1 and CDR2 from the germline V gene are SGHRS and YFSETQ. The CDR3 contains 16 residues. The CDR3 is CASSLAPSDSYNEQFF. As DNA, the CDR3 is TGCGCCAGCAGCTTGGCCCCTTCCGACAGTTACAATGAGCAGTTCTTC. The full variable domain, rest sourced from reference TRBV5-1 and TRBJ2-1, is KAGVTQTPRYLIKTRGQQVTLSCSPISGHRSVSWYQQTPGQGLQFLFEYFSETQRNKGNFPGRFSGRQFSNSRSEMNVSTLELGDSALYLCASSLAPSDSYNEQFFGPGTRLTVL.